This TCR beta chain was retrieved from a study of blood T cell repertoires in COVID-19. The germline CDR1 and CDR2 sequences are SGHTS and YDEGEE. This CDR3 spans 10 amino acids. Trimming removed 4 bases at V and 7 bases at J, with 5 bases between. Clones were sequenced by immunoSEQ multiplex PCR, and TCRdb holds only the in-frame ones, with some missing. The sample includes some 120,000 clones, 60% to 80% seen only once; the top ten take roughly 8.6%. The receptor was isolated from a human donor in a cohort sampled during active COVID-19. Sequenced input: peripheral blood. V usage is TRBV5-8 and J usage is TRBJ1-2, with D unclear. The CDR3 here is CASSRGGYTF. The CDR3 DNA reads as TGTGCCAGCAGCCGGGGTGGCTACACCTTC.